Reported below is one T cell receptor beta chain. These data come from a study of shared clonotypes between healthy human individuals. An assay was performed, and its level was deep. TCRdb keeps only in-frame clones here, not all; method: immunoSEQ multiplex PCR. The sample shows some 500,000 clones, around 95% of them seen only once. CDR1 and CDR2 from the germline V gene are MRHNA and SNTAGT. Trimming left V 3 bases short and J 7 bases short, with 10 bases between. The CDR3 contains 13 residues. Sequenced: naive CD4+ T cells sorted from blood. Regarding subset: CD45RA+ positively selected. The chain carries TRBV6-4 and TRBJ1-5; no clear D gene. The TCR was taken from a woman between 25 and 40 years old in good health. CDR3 nucleotide sequence: TGTGCCAGCAGTGAGTTTCCCGCCCAGCCCCAGCATTTT. It is translated as CASSEFPAQPQHF.